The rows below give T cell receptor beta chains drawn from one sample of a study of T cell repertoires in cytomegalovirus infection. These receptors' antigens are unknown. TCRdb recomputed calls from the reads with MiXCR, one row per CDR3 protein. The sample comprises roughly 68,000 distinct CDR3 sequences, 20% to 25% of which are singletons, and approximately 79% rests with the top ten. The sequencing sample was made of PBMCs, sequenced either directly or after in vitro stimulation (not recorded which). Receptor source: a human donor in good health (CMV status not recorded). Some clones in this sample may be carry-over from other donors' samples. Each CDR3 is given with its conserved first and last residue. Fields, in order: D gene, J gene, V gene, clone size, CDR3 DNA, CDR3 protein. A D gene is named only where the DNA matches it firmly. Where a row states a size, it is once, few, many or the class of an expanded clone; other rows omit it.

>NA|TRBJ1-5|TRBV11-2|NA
TGTGCCAGCAGCTTAGACTCCGAGAGCAATCAGCCCCAGCATTTT
CASSLDSESNQPQHF
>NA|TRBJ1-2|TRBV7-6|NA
TGTGCCAGCAGTCGCCGGGGTGTCCGCTATGGCTACACCTTC
CASSRRGVRYGYTF
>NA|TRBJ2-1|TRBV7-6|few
TGTGCCAGCAGACACGAAAACGGCCAGAAGTTCTTC
CASRHENGQKFF
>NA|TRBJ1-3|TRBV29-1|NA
TGCAGCGTTGAAGACGAGTTCTCTGGAAACACCATATATTTT
CSVEDEFSGNTIYF
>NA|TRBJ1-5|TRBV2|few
TGTGCCAGCAGTGAAGAGGGAGGGCCGCAGCCCCAGCATTTT
CASSEEGGPQPQHF
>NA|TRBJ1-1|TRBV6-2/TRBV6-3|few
TGTGCCAGCAGTTACAGGGGTATGAACACTGAAGCTTTCTTT
CASSYRGMNTEAFF
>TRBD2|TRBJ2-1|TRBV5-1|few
TGCGCCAGCAGTCCCAACAGCGGGAGTGGCCTTAATGAGCAGTTCTTC
CASSPNSGSGLNEQFF
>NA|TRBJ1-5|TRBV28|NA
TGTGCCAGCAGTTTAACTCGCAGTACCAATCAGCCCCAGCATTTT
CASSLTRSTNQPQHF
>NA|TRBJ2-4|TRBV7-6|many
TGTGCCAGCAGCTTAGGAGAGGGGAGGCGAAACATTCAGTACTTC
CASSLGEGRRNIQYF
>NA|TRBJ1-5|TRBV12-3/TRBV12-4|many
TGTGCCAGCAGTTTTGAGGGTGGTCAGCCCCAGCATTTT
CASSFEGGQPQHF
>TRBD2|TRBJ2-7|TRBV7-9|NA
TGTGCCAGCAGCTTAGGGACTAGCCTTTACGAGCAGTACTTC
CASSLGTSLYEQYF
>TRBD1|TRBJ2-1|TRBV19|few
TGTGCCAGTAGTATGAGAACAGGGGGCGATGAGCAGTTCTTC
CASSMRTGGDEQFF
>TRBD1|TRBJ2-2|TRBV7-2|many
TGTGCCAGCAGCTCCTGGACAGGGCAGAACACCGGGGAGCTGTTTTTT
CASSSWTGQNTGELFF
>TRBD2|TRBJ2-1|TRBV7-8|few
TGTGCCAGCAGCTTAAGGAGGGAGGGCTTCTACAATGAGCAGTTCTTC
CASSLRREGFYNEQFF
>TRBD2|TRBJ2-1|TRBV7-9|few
TGTGCCAGCAGCTTTAGCGGGAGCGGGAATGAGCAGTTCTTC
CASSFSGSGNEQFF
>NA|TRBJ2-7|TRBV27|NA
TGTGCCAGCTTGGGCAGGGGCTCCTACGAGCAGTACTTC
CASLGRGSYEQYF
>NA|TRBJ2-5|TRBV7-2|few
TGTGCCAGCAGCCTAATACGGGGGCGTGTGACCCAGTACTTC
CASSLIRGRVTQYF
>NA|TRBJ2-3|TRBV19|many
TGTGCCAGTAGCCAAAGCGGGAGCACAGATACGCAGTATTTT
CASSQSGSTDTQYF
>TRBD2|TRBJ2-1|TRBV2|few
TGTGCCAGCGGCCTAGCGGGGGCCCACTCCTACAATGAGCAGTTCTTC
CASGLAGAHSYNEQFF
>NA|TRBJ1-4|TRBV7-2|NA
TGTGCCAGCAGCTTAAGGACGGGGAATGAAAAACTGTTTTTT
CASSLRTGNEKLFF
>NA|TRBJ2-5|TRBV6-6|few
TGTGCCAGCAGTTCCCTTCACCCGGGGGGGGAGGGGGCAGAGACCCAGTACTTC
CASSSLHPGGEGAETQYF
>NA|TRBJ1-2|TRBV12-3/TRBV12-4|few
TGTGCCAGCAGTTTCGTTAGCTATGGCTACACCTTC
CASSFVSYGYTF
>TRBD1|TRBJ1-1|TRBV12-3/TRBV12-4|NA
TGTGCCAGCAGTTTATCAGGGGGCGCGGCTGAAGCTTTCTTT
CASSLSGGAAEAFF
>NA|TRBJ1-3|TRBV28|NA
TGTGCCAGCAGTCCCGCACAGGGTTTCTCTGGAAACACCATATATTTT
CASSPAQGFSGNTIYF
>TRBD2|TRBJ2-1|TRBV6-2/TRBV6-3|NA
TGTGCCAGCAGTCGCGGACTAGCGGTCTACAATGAGCAGTTCTTC
CASSRGLAVYNEQFF
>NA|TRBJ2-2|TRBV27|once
TGTGCCAGCAGTTCGCCCAGACCGGGAAGCGGGGAGCTGTTTTTT
CASSSPRPGSGELFF
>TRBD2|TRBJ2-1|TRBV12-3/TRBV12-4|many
TGTGCCAGCAGCCGACTAGCGGGAGGGCCGAGTAATGAGCAGTTCTTC
CASSRLAGGPSNEQFF
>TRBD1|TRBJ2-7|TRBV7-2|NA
TGTGCCAGCAGCTTAGGGTCTGGGACAGGGCCTTACGAGCAGTACTTC
CASSLGSGTGPYEQYF
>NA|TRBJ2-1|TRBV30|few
TGTGCCTGGACCCCCTCCGAGGTGGGGTTCTACAATGAGCAGTTCTTC
CAWTPSEVGFYNEQFF
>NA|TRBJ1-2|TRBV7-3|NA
TGTGCCAGCAGCGGCGGACAGTTCTATGGCTACACCTTC
CASSGGQFYGYTF
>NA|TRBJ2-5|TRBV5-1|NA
TGCGCCAGCAGCTTGGTAGGGAACTCGGAGACCCAGTACTTC
CASSLVGNSETQYF
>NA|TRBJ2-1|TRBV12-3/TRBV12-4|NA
TGTGCCAGCAGTTTCTTGGGGAGCAGGAGGATCAATGAGCAGTTCTTC
CASSFLGSRRINEQFF
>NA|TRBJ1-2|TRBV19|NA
TGTGCCAGTAGGGACGGACCCTATGGCTACACCTTC
CASRDGPYGYTF
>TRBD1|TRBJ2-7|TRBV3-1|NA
TGTGCCAGCAGCCGCGGACAGGGCCCCGTAATTTTGGACGAGCAGTACTTC
CASSRGQGPVILDEQYF
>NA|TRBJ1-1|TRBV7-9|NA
TGTGCCAGCAGCGTTCCCCTTTTGGGAGCAACTGAAGCTTTCTTT
CASSVPLLGATEAFF
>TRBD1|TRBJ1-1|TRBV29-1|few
TGCAGCTCTGGCAGGGGGCAGGACACTGAAGCTTTCTTT
CSSGRGQDTEAFF
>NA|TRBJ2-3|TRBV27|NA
TGTGCCAGCAGTTTTGGGCTGGGCACAGATACGCAGTATTTT
CASSFGLGTDTQYF
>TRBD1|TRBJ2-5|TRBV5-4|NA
TGTGCCAGCAGCCGGACAGGCTTGGAGACCCAGTACTTC
CASSRTGLETQYF
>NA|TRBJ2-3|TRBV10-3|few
TGTGCCATCAGTGACAGGGTGGATACGCAGTATTTT
CAISDRVDTQYF
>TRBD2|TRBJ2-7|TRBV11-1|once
TGTGCCAGCGCACTAGCGGGAGGATCCTACGAGCAGTACTTC
CASALAGGSYEQYF
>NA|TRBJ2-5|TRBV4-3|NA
TGCGCCAGCAGCCAAGACCTAGCAACAGAGACCCAGTACTTC
CASSQDLATETQYF
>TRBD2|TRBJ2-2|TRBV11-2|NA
TGTGCCAGCAGCCAAACTAGCGGGAGGGCCTCCGGGGAGCTGTTTTTT
CASSQTSGRASGELFF
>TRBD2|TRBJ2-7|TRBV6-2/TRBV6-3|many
TGTGCCAGCAGCACCTTAGCGGGAGGCTACGAGCAGTACTTC
CASSTLAGGYEQYF
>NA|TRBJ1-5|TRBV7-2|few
TGTGCCAGCAGCTTATACAGGGAATATCAGCCCCAGCATTTT
CASSLYREYQPQHF
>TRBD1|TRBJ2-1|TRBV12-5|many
TGTGCTAGTGGTTTGACCGGGACAGGGGGCCGGGAGCAGTTCTTC
CASGLTGTGGREQFF
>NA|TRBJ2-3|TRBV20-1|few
TGCAGTGCTAGAGGGAATACGCAGTATTTT
CSARGNTQYF
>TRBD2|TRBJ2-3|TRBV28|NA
TGTGCCAGCAGTTCACCGACAGTGCGGGAGCGGGTCCTGAGCACAGATACGCAGTATTTT
CASSSPTVRERVLSTDTQYF